This T cell receptor (beta chain) was found in a study of blood T cell repertoires in COVID-19. About the study: Spain, Italy and the United States supplied samples that represented acute and convalescent COVID-19. Sources were T cells, B-cell-depleted T cells, or PBMCs; the material itself was cDNA or gDNA.

Seattle enrolled patients during active infection and tracked them longitudinally. The CDR3 is made up of 13 amino acids. Germline trimming cut 2 bases from V and 6 bases from J; bases unmatched to any gene: 3. Germline values: CDR1 SGHRS, CDR2 YFSETQ. Methods used by the authors: Reference gene primer amplification gave nucleated cell count estimates. Clones were sequenced by immunoSEQ multiplex PCR, and TCRdb holds only the in-frame ones, with some missing. Clone size and V and J calls were adopted from that table, with D and trimming inferred from the DNA. The sample contains roughly 220,000 clones, roughly 80% of which appear only once.

The chain carries TRBV5-1 and TRBJ2-3, with 7 bases that match TRBD2. The receptor was derived from a woman of 80 years or more with COVID-19, enrolled during active disease. What was sequenced was peripheral blood. The CDR3 reads CASSFWGGDTQYF. CDR3 in DNA: TGCGCCAGCAGCTTTTGGGGAGGGGATACGCAGTATTTT.